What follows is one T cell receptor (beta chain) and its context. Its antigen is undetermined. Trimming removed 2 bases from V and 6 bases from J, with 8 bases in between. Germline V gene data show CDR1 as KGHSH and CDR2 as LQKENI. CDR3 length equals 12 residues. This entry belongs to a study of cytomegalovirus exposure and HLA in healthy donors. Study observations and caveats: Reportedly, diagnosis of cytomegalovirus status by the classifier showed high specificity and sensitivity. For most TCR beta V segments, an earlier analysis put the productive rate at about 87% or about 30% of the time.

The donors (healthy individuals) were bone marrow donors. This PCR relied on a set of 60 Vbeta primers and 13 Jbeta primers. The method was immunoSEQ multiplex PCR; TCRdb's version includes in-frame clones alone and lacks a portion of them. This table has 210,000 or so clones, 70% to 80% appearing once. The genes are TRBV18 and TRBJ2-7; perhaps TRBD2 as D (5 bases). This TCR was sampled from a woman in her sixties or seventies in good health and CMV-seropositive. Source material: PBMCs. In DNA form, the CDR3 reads TGTGCCAGCTCACCAGTAGCGACCGAGCAGTACTTC. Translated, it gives CASSPVATEQYF.